This T cell receptor beta chain is drawn from a study of response to subunit inactivated influenza vaccine. The ends were cut back, 1 base at V and 5 bases at J, with 8 bases in the middle. The germline V gene has CDR1 LGHDT and CDR2 YNNKEL (reference sequence). The CDR3 loop spans 13 amino acids. Study-level results: Every seasonal influenza vaccination brings in few new T cells, the authors suggested.

TCRdb re-analysed the RT-PCR reads in MiXCR, keeping a single row per CDR3 protein. The top ten hold 10% to 15% of the sample, which has around 490,000 distinct CDR3 sequences, less than 10% seen once. As concerns this clonotype: Its target is unknown.

This rearrangement joins TRBV3-1 to TRBJ2-5; D uncertain. Sequencing was performed on PBMCs from blood, taken less than 30 months after vaccination. This TCR was recovered from a man aged 45 to 75 who received an inactivated influenza vaccine. Here the CDR3 reads CASSQGLSETQYF. For the CDR3, the DNA is TGTGCCAGCAGCCAAGGTCTAAGTGAGACCCAGTACTTC.